The 26 T cell receptor beta chains below were found in one sample sequenced in a study of blood T cells in healthy people across ages. It was with a sample-barcoded 5' primer and a J-beta primer mix that a second PCR of roughly 7 to 12 cycles was run. TCRdb reprocessed the 5' RACE reads via MiXCR and lists one record per CDR3 protein. Of some 890,000 distinct CDR3 sequences listed, 25% to 30% are singletons. Another study also made use of these data, one on T cells of mothers and their children.

Sequencing used blood. The receptors come from a woman aged 40 to 50 in good health.

In the case of this clonotype: A junction end diverges from the germline sequence, so it may reflect a read error. This chain links TRBV15 with TRBJ1-2; tentatively, D is TRBD1 (5 bases). This CDR3 contains 13 residues. In germline, CDR1 is LNHNV, CDR2 YYDKDF (reference sequence). The chain's CDR3 is CATGRVEAGGYTF. In nucleotides, the CDR3 is TGTGCCACCGGCAGAGTGGAGGCAGGGGGCTACACCTTC. The variable domain in full, completed from reference TRBV15 and TRBJ1-2, reads DAMVIQNPRYQVTQFGKPVTLSCSQTLNHNVMYWYQQKSSQAPKLLFHYYDKDFNNEADTPDNFQSRRPNTSFCFLDIRSPGLGDTAMYLCATGRVEAGGYTFGSGTRLTVV.

There are a few counts of this clonotype. The chain employs TRBV12-3 or TRBV12-4 and TRBJ2-7; the D is unclear. The CDR3 has 13 amino acids. V lost 1 base and J 5 bases, leaving 9 bases between the germline ends. The CDR3 loop is CASSLGGRNEQYF. The CDR3 DNA is TGTGCCAGCAGTTTAGGTGGCAGAAACGAGCAGTACTTC.

The gene calls are TRBV20-1 and TRBJ2-5; TRBD1 agrees at 9 bases. The germline V gene has CDR1 DFQATT and CDR2 SNEGSKA (reference sequence). The length of the CDR3 is 13 residues. The J segment lost 6 bases and the V segment lost 3 bases, leaving 5 bases of the junction unmatched. Written as DNA, the CDR3 is TGCAGTGCTAGTAGGACAGGGGTTAAGACCCAGTACTTC. This gives the protein CSASRTGVKTQYF.

J is TRBJ2-6 and V is TRBV6-1; TRBD1 aligns across 8 bases. Germline V gives CDR1 MNHNS, CDR2 SASEGT. With V trimmed by 5 bases and J by 0 bases, 6 bases remained unmatched. The CDR3 spans 17 residues. Here the CDR3 DNA reads TGTGCCAGCAGTCCCGGGACAGGCCGCTCTGGGGCCAACGTCCTGACTTTC. Protein product: CASSPGTGRSGANVLTF.

The CDR3 loop is CAISGTNQPQHF. Here the CDR3 DNA reads TGTGCCATCAGTGGGACCAATCAGCCCCAGCATTTT. The J gene is TRBJ1-5, the V gene TRBV10-3; no definite D call. V lost 4 bases, J lost 3 bases, and 4 bases lay in between. The germline gives CDR1 ENHRY, CDR2 SYGVKD. This CDR3 spans 12 amino acids.

In DNA, the CDR3 is TGCGCCAGCAGCCGCAGACAGGGTGCGGTCGGTGAGCAGTTCTTC. Its protein is CASSRRQGAVGEQFF. This chain uses TRBV5-1 with TRBJ2-1; 7 bases map to TRBD1. From germline, CDR1 is SGHRS and CDR2 YFSETQ. CDR3 length: 15 amino acids. Losses at the gene ends were 4 bases for V and 9 bases for J; bases not matched to a gene: 13.

This clonotype was recorded once. Being one base from a much bigger clone, this may be a read error. V and J are TRBV20-1 and TRBJ1-5; no clear D. Germline V gene lookup returns CDR1 DFQATT and CDR2 SNEGSKA (reference sequence). The CDR3 is 13 amino acids. CDR3 sequence (DNA): TGCAGTGCTAGGGGCGGTTTGGATCAGCCCCGGCATTTT. This gives the protein CSARGGLDQPRHF.

This clonotype was counted between two and nine times. The chain uses TRBV18 and TRBJ2-1; no clear D gene. Germline V gene sequence: CDR1 KGHSH, CDR2 LQKENI. V was clipped by 2 bases and J by 6 bases, with 5 bases between them. CDR3 length: 12 residues. This CDR3 is CASSPRCNEQFF. CDR3 DNA: TGTGCCAGCTCACCAAGGTGCAATGAGCAGTTCTTC.

This clonotype was found a few times. This may be a read error, as it is one base from a much larger clone. The rearrangement uses TRBV6-4 and TRBJ2-7, with 11 bases identical to TRBD2. Germline CDR1 and CDR2: MRHNA and SNTAGT. The CDR3 consists of 15 residues. V shed 6 bases, J shed 7 bases, and the junction held 11 bases outside the gene matches. In nucleotides, the CDR3 is TGTGCCAGCAGCCCCTCTAGCGGGGGGTTCGATGAGCAGTACTTC. Translation gives CASSPSSGGFDEQYF.

The CDR3 region has the DNA TGTGCCAGCCATCGGGCCAGGGGAACCTACGAGCAGTACTTC. Protein product: CASHRARGTYEQYF. The V gene is TRBV2, the J gene TRBJ2-7, with D possibly matching TRBD1 (6 bases). The germline V gene has CDR1 SNHLY and CDR2 FYNNEI. The germline V and J ends were trimmed by 8 bases and 2 bases, with 16 bases remaining between them. The CDR3 is 14 residues long. The whole variable domain, remainder taken from reference TRBV2 and TRBJ2-7, is EPEVTQTPSHQVTQMGQEVILRCVPISNHLYFYWYRQILGQKVEFLVSFYNNEISEKSEIFDDQFSVERPDGSNFTLKIRSTKLEDSAMYFCASHRARGTYEQYFGPGTRLTVT.

This chain connects TRBV3-1 to TRBJ1-2, with unresolved D. The CDR3 length is 11 residues. Germline CDR1 reads LGHDT; CDR2 reads YNNKEL (reference sequence). Deletions cut 0 bases from V and 5 bases from J, with 1 base between. The CDR3 DNA follows: TGTGCCAGCAGCCAAGATTATGGCTACACCTTC. Encoded protein: CASSQDYGYTF. The complete variable domain, with remaining parts taken from reference TRBV3-1 and TRBJ1-2, reads DTAVSQTPKYLVTQMGNDKSIKCEQNLGHDTMYWYKQDSKKFLKIMFSYNNKELIINETVPNRFSPKSPDKAHLNLHINSLELGDSAVYFCASSQDYGYTFGSGTRLTVV.

About this clonotype itself: A much larger clone differs from this one at a single base, so this may be a read error. It is unclear where the CDR3 begins or ends on the DNA, so no DNA is shown, and the CDR3 is as TCRdb lists it. CDR3 residues: CASSPRVGSGANVRTF. The rearrangement links TRBV7-2 to TRBJ2-6. Germline-derived CDR1 and CDR2 are SGHTA and FQGNSA. The CDR3 comprises 16 residues, both ends counted.

This clonotype has a handful of counts. Since a much larger clone is just one base distant, this may be a read error. The rearrangement uses TRBV7-2 and TRBJ2-1, with a possible D match to TRBD2 (6 bases). There are 15 residues in the CDR3. V lost 4 bases, J lost 13 bases, and 23 bases lay in between. In germline, CDR1 is SGHTA, CDR2 FQGNSA. The CDR3 DNA is TGTGCCAGCAGCTGGGTTGCAGGGACTGGAGAGACCCAGTTCTTC. Its translation is CASSWVAGTGETQFF.

There are many counts of this clonotype. CDR3: CASSLGSLGGQETQYF. As DNA, the CDR3 is TGTGCCAGCAGCTTAGGATCATTAGGGGGACAAGAGACCCAGTACTTC. The V gene is TRBV7-8, the J gene TRBJ2-5, with a tentative D call TRBD1 (6 bases). The V and J ends lost 1 base and 2 bases respectively, with 14 bases between them. The CDR3 is 16 residues long. The V gene's germline CDR1 is SGHVS and CDR2 FQNEAQ.

The V and J genes are TRBV7-9 and TRBJ2-7; D may be TRBD2 (6 bases). The closer fit of TRBJ2-5 to the DNA end suggests the J call may be wrong. The CDR3 spans 14 residues. Per the germline V gene, CDR1 is SEHNR and CDR2 is FQNEAQ (reference sequence). CDR3: CASSPMGGIETQYF. The CDR3 DNA follows: TGTGCCAGCAGCCCCATGGGGGGTATCGAGACCCAGTACTTC.

The V gene is TRBV4-3, the J gene TRBJ2-3; D is perhaps TRBD2 (5 bases). With 1 base removed from V and 7 bases from J, the gap between germline ends came to 15 bases. The CDR3 has 15 residues. Germline CDR1 is LGHNA and CDR2 is YSLEER. The CDR3 coding sequence is TGCGCCAGCAGCCAAGTGGCGGGTGTGGGGAATACGCAGTATTTT. It translates to CASSQVAGVGNTQYF.

This clonotype was observed a handful of times. Mismatch with germline at one junction end may stem from a read error. J is TRBJ2-6 and V is TRBV11-2, with 8 positions matching TRBD1. This CDR3 spans 16 amino acids. The germline V gene encodes CDR1 SGHAT and CDR2 FQNNGV. In DNA form, the CDR3 reads TGTGCCAGCAGCCGACTTCAGGGGGCTGGGGCCAATGTCCTGACTTTC. Its translation is CASSRLQGAGANVLTF.

The chain combines TRBV20-1 with TRBJ2-5; 7 bases agree with TRBD1. Looked up from germline, CDR1 is DFQATT and CDR2 is SNEGSKA (reference sequence). This CDR3 is 15 amino acids long. After removal of 0 bases from V and 3 bases from J, the junction contained 7 bases not matched to a gene. The chain's CDR3 is CSARDRHGTEETQYF. CDR3 DNA sequence: TGCAGTGCTAGAGATCGACATGGGACAGAAGAGACCCAGTACTTC.

This clonotype was seen at least ten times. The CDR3 sequence is CASSLGSQGYGYTF. The DNA of the CDR3 is TGTGCCAGCAGCTTAGGAAGCCAGGGTTATGGCTACACCTTC. The chain links TRBV7-2 to TRBJ1-2, with TRBD1 as a possible D gene (5 bases). CDR1 is SGHTA, CDR2 FQGNSA, per germline. V dropped 1 base and J dropped 5 bases, with 11 bases sitting between them. The CDR3 runs 14 residues. The variable domain in full, completed from reference TRBV7-2 and TRBJ1-2, reads GAGVSQSPSNKVTEKGKDVELRCDPISGHTALYWYRQSLGQGLEFLIYFQGNSAPDKSGLPSDRFSAERTGGSVSTLTIQRTQQEDSAVYLCASSLGSQGYGYTFGSGTRLTVV.

At least ten counts were recorded for this clonotype. The rearrangement uses TRBV20-1 and TRBJ2-1; D unresolved. CDR1 and CDR2 (germline): DFQATT, SNEGSKA (reference sequence). Trimming shortened V by 1 base and J by 4 bases, and 8 bases separated the two germline ends. The CDR3 is 13 amino acids. CDR3 sequence (DNA): TGCAGTGCTAGAGTTAGGACGTACAATGAGCAGTTCTTC. Translation: CSARVRTYNEQFF.

In this sample, this clonotype turned up many times. The chain employs TRBV5-6 and TRBJ1-2; unclear D gene. Trimming shortened V by 1 base and J by 6 bases, and 13 bases separated the two germline ends. Germline-derived CDR1 and CDR2 are SGHDT and YYEEEE. This CDR3 is built from 14 residues. The CDR3 sequence: CASSLSLARHGYTF. Written as DNA, the CDR3 is TGTGCCAGCAGCTTGTCACTCGCCCGGCATGGCTACACCTTC.

This clonotype turned up a few times. The chain is built from TRBV10-3 and TRBJ1-5; D not certain. With 6 bases removed from V and 2 bases from J, the gap between germline ends came to 20 bases. The CDR3 runs 17 residues. CDR1 and CDR2 (germline): ENHRY, SYGVKD. Here the CDR3 DNA reads TGTGCCATCAGAGACGGGGATTGGGGAATGGGCAATCAGCCCCAGCATTTT. As protein: CAIRDGDWGMGNQPQHF.

This clonotype was recorded a few times. The V call is TRBV7-9, the J call TRBJ1-1, with 8 bases matching TRBD1. The CDR3 length is 16 residues. Germline V gives CDR1 SEHNR, CDR2 FQNEAQ (reference sequence). V was clipped by 11 bases and J by 1 base; unmatched bases: 15. The CDR3: CAGSLATGVKNTEAFF. The CDR3 nucleotides read TGTGCCGGTAGCTTAGCGACAGGGGTTAAGAACACTGAAGCTTTCTTT.

The genes are TRBV21-1 and TRBJ2-2; no DNA check was done on the table's D call, TRBD2. TRBV21-1 is labeled a pseudogene. CDR3 length equals 14 residues. This CDR3 is CASSSRGGTGELFF. The DNA of the CDR3 is TGTGCCAGCAGCTCTCGCGGGGGCACCGGGGAGCTGTTTTTT.

A remark on this clonotype: The junction does not match germline at one end; this may be a read error. The chain uses TRBV12-3 or TRBV12-4 and TRBJ2-5; D possibly uses TRBD1 or TRBD2 (5 bases each). The CDR3 covers 17 residues. The CDR3 sequence: CASSFPASYGAGEIQYF. The CDR3 DNA sequence: TGTGCCAGCAGTTTTCCTGCATCCTACGGGGCCGGGGAGATCCAGTACTTC.

The chain employs TRBV28 and TRBJ1-2, with D uncertain. Germline assignment: CDR1 MDHEN and CDR2 SYDVKM. The CDR3 has 15 amino acids. V gave up 3 bases and J gave up 4 bases, with 15 bases separating them. The CDR3 nucleotides are TGTGCCAGCAGTTTCAATGCCGGCCTCGGCTATGGCTACACCTTC. It specifies CASSFNAGLGYGYTF.